This entry is about one T cell receptor beta chain. These data belong to a study of cytomegalovirus exposure and HLA in healthy donors. V was pared by 5 bases and J by 0 bases, with 17 bases between. The CDR3 extends over 17 amino acids. Per the germline V gene, CDR1 is LNHDA and CDR2 is SQIVND (reference sequence). Use of 60 Vbeta and 13 Jbeta primers characterized the PCR. Repertoires were generated with immunoSEQ multiplex PCR, while TCRdb's copy carries only in-frame clones and drops some. The sample carries approximately 100,000 clones, about 81% recorded once. Specimen: PBMCs. The J gene is TRBJ1-5, the V gene TRBV19; possible D gene TRBD1, 5 bases. The receptor was derived from a man between 35 and 55 years old in good health and CMV-seronegative. Here the CDR3 DNA reads TGTGCCAGTAGTGGAAGGGGTCTAATGAATAGCAATCAGCCCCAGCATTTT. It codes for CASSGRGLMNSNQPQHF.